A few counts support the clone carrying this T cell receptor (beta chain). Antigen specificity is unknown. TCRdb's table, derived via immunoSEQ multiplex PCR, lists solely in-frame clones and lacks some. The sample lists tens of thousands of clones, 75% to 90% occurring once. Germline V gene lookup returns CDR1 SGHVS and CDR2 FQNEAQ. There are 14 residues in the CDR3. V was trimmed by 5 bases and J by 0 bases, leaving 10 bases between them. The entry originates in a study of OX40 agonist ivuxolimab in advanced cancers. Regarding the study as a whole: Clonal expansion was among the lowest in partial responders at 0.1-3.0 mg/kg, especially CD8+.

This sequence joins TRBV7-8 and TRBJ1-2, with D uncertain. This clonotype originated in an adult with an advanced solid tumor such as melanoma, head and neck, liver or kidney cancer. The sample here was CD4+ or CD8+ T cells sorted from blood, taken in a trial of the OX40 agonist ivuxolimab. The CDR3 spells CASSPAATNYGYTF. CDR3 sequence (DNA): TGTGCCAGCAGCCCTGCGGCAACTAACTATGGCTACACCTTC.